The clone carrying this T cell receptor beta chain showed up many times. Its matching antigen is unknown. Germline V gene sequence: CDR1 MNHEY, CDR2 SVGAGI. Trimming shortened V by 0 bases and J by 8 bases, and 11 bases separated the two germline ends. The CDR3 totals 15 residues. This sample was included in a study of read filtering for tumor transcriptome and immune sequencing. General study results and limits: Correlation between methods rose after single-read clonotypes were removed.

The library was built from roughly 400 ng RNA with molecular barcoded adaptors for alpha/delta and beta/gamma chains. TCRdb redid the calling of the reads with MiXCR, one entry per CDR3 protein. Altogether about 130,000 distinct CDR3 sequences are present, 10% to 15% being singletons, with the ten largest covering approximately 11%. Sequencing used a population of CD138-negative cells sorted from bone marrow. The V call is TRBV6-5, the J call TRBJ1-6; D unresolved. This TCR derives from a donor aged 40 or over with multiple myeloma. CDR3 sequence reads: CASSYSRSGYSPLHF. CDR3 sequence (DNA): TGTGCCAGCAGTTACTCTAGGTCGGGATATTCACCCCTCCACTTT.